Following are 8 T cell receptor beta chains from one sample sequenced in a study of cytomegalovirus exposure and HLA in healthy donors. Only in-frame clones appear in the TCRdb table, and some are missing; sequencing was by immunoSEQ multiplex PCR. The repertoire holds 140,000 or so clones, roughly 89% seen once, with about 9.9% in the top ten. Sample: PBMCs. The origin of the receptors is a woman between 18 and 30 years old in good health and CMV-seropositive.

The chain's CDR3 is CASSKSDRGRRNTEAFF. In DNA, the CDR3 is TGTGCCAGCAGCAAATCTGACAGGGGGCGAAGGAACACTGAAGCTTTCTTT. The chain joins TRBV7-9 to TRBJ1-1; the match to TRBD1 covers 10 bases. After removal of 5 bases from V and 1 base from J, the junction contained 10 bases not matched to a gene. Germline V gene data show CDR1 as SEHNR and CDR2 as FQNEAQ (reference sequence). This CDR3 comprises 17 residues. The full variable domain, completed using reference TRBV7-9 and TRBJ1-1, is DTGVSQNPRHKITKRGQNVTFRCDPISEHNRLYWYRQTLGQGPEFLTYFQNEAQLEKSRLLSDRFSAERPKGSFSTLEIQRTEQGDSAMYLCASSKSDRGRRNTEAFFGQGTRLTVV.

This chain links TRBV4-1 with TRBJ1-6, with D unresolved. V was shortened by 5 bases and J by 11 bases, with 25 bases between the two germline ends. CDR1 and CDR2 (germline): MGHRA, YSYEKL. CDR3 length: 17 amino acids. CDR3 sequence: CASSSTPSGPVSPPLHF. Here the CDR3 DNA reads TGCGCCAGCAGCTCTACACCCTCGGGTCCCGTTAGTCCACCCCTCCACTTT.

This clone was seen just once. V usage is TRBV19 and J usage is TRBJ2-1, with D maybe TRBD1 (5 bases). Germline V gene lookup returns CDR1 LNHDA and CDR2 SQIVND (reference sequence). The CDR3 has 16 amino acids. Trimming left V 1 base short and J 0 bases short, with 10 bases between. For the CDR3, the DNA is TGTGCCAGTAGTATAGTGGTAAGGGGCTCCTACAATGAGCAGTTCTTC. This sequence encodes CASSIVVRGSYNEQFF.

The chain recombines TRBV9 with TRBJ1-4, with a possible D match to TRBD1 (6 bases). Germline CDR1 is SGDLS and CDR2 is YYNGEE. The ends were cut back, 0 bases at V and 2 bases at J, with 11 bases in the middle. The CDR3 extends over 16 amino acids. In nucleotides, the CDR3 is TGTGCCAGCAGCGTAGCGGGGGGCTACACTAATGAAAAACTGTTTTTT. Translation: CASSVAGGYTNEKLFF.

J is TRBJ1-2 and V is TRBV6-5; possibly TRBD1 for D (6 bases). This CDR3 is 13 amino acids long. Trimming took off 6 bases at V and 3 bases at J, with 11 bases between the two ends. Germline CDR1 is MNHEY and CDR2 is SVGAGI. Here the CDR3 DNA reads TGTGCCAGCAGATCAGGGGTTGACTATGGCTACACCTTC. Translation: CASRSGVDYGYTF.

The genes are TRBV5-4 and TRBJ1-1, with 11 bases identical to TRBD1. J gave up 5 bases and V 1 base, and 4 bases lay outside the gene matches. The CDR3 sequence is 15 residues long. Germline CDR1 is SGHNT and CDR2 is YYREEE (reference sequence). CDR3 bases: TGTGCCAGCAGCTTGAGGGGACAGGGGGAAACTGAAGCTTTCTTT. It is translated as CASSLRGQGETEAFF.

V is TRBV2 and J is TRBJ2-2; 12 nucleotides match TRBD2. This CDR3 comprises 17 residues. Germline V gene lookup returns CDR1 SNHLY and CDR2 FYNNEI. V shed 10 bases and J 0 bases; nucleotides not matched to a gene: 9. The CDR3 spells CATATSGGPANTGELFF. CDR3 DNA sequence: TGTGCCACCGCGACTAGCGGGGGTCCCGCGAACACCGGGGAGCTGTTTTTT. Supplemented by reference TRBV2 and TRBJ2-2, the full variable domain reads EPEVTQTPSHQVTQMGQEVILRCVPISNHLYFYWYRQILGQKVEFLVSFYNNEISEKSEIFDDQFSVERPDGSNFTLKIRSTKLEDSAMYFCATATSGGPANTGELFFGEGSRLTVL.

The chain links TRBV6-5 to TRBJ2-7; 10 nucleotides line up with TRBD2. Germline V gene sequence: CDR1 MNHEY, CDR2 SVGAGI. Trimming cost V 5 bases and J 3 bases; bases outside gene matches: 4. This CDR3 has 14 residues. The CDR3 region is CASSTSGVLYEQYF. In nucleotides, the CDR3 is TGTGCCAGCAGTACTAGCGGGGTCCTCTACGAGCAGTACTTC.